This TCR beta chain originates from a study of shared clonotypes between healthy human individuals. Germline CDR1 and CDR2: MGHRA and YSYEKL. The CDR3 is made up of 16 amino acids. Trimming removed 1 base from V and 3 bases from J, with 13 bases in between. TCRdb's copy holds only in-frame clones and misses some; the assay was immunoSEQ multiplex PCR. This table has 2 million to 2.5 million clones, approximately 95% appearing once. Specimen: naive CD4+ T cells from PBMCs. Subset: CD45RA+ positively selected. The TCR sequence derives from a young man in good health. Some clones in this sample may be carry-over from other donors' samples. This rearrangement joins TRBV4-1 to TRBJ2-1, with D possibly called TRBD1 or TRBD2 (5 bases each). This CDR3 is CASSQGTGTLYNEQFF. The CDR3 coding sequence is TGCGCCAGCAGCCAAGGCACCGGGACCCTCTACAATGAGCAGTTCTTC.